Listed here is a single TCR beta chain. What it recognizes is unknown. Sequence at one end of the junction differs from germline and may be a read error. Together with a sample-barcoded 5' primer, a J-beta primer mix was included in a second PCR lasting about 7 to 11 cycles. TCRdb re-called the 5' RACE reads with MiXCR, one entry per CDR3 protein. The sample has some 1.5 million distinct CDR3 sequences; under 30% are singletons. These data come from a study of blood T cells in healthy people across ages. Broader study findings: A conclusive naive versus antigen-experienced comparison was prevented by the unsorted PBMCs. There were more naive CD4+ cells and higher diversity in long-lived donors than in aged donors.

The length of the CDR3 is 14 residues. The germline gives CDR1 SGHTA, CDR2 FQGNSA. The study isolated at least 7 million PBMCs from each sample. The specimen was blood. This TCR was sampled from a woman aged 25-40 years in good health. The rearrangement uses TRBV7-2 and TRBJ1-4; D gene ambiguous. CDR3 DNA: TGTGCCGGCAGCTCCCTGGGTACAGCAGAAAAACTGTTTTTT. Amino acid sequence: CAGSSLGTAEKLFF.